This entry lists 25 T cell receptor beta chains sequenced from one sample in a study of blood T cell repertoires in COVID-19. Profiled with immunoSEQ multiplex PCR; TCRdb holds only in-frame clones, not every one. Of approximately 140,000 clones listed, approximately 90% are singletons. Sequencing was performed on peripheral blood. These receptors all stem from a human donor with COVID-19, enrolled during active disease. The donor label of this sample is uncertain.

V and J are TRBV19 and TRBJ1-1; D might be TRBD1 (5 bases). Germline V CDR1 and CDR2: LNHDA, SQIVND (reference sequence). V was cut by 5 bases and J by 3 bases, with 10 bases left in between. The CDR3 loop spans 13 amino acids. The DNA for the CDR3 is TGTGCCAGTAGTGACAGCTTTTACACTGAAGCTTTCTTT. It is translated as CASSDSFYTEAFF.

The genes are TRBV5-4 and TRBJ2-2; a possible D gene is TRBD1 (6 bases). CDR1 and CDR2 from the germline V gene are SGHNT and YYREEE (reference sequence). Trimming took 5 bases from V and 6 from J, leaving 11 bases between them. The CDR3 covers 13 residues. The CDR3 nucleotides read TGTGCCAGCAGAACAGGGCCCGCCGGGGAGCTGTTTTTT. Protein product: CASRTGPAGELFF.

The J gene is TRBJ2-3, the V gene TRBV2; TRBD2 matches 13 bases. Trimming took 6 bases from V and 4 from J; bases not matched to a gene: 13. Germline V gene data show CDR1 as SNHLY and CDR2 as FYNNEI. There are 18 residues in the CDR3. CDR3 sequence reads: CASSARTGTSGNSDTQYF. For the CDR3, the DNA is TGTGCCAGCAGCGCACGAACCGGGACTAGCGGGAATTCAGATACGCAGTATTTT.

This chain joins TRBV28 and TRBJ2-7, with D maybe TRBD1 (6 bases). This CDR3 is 15 amino acids long. V shed 6 bases and J shed 4 bases, with 19 bases lying between them. Germline V lookup: CDR1 MDHEN, CDR2 SYDVKM. CDR3 coding DNA: TGTGCCAGCAGCTCCTCCGGGACACCACCTTACGAGCAGTACTTC. This codes for CASSSSGTPPYEQYF.

This chain uses TRBV5-5 with TRBJ1-1; no firm D call. The V end was cut by 0 bases, the J end by 3 bases, with 9 bases between. Germline V lookup: CDR1 SGHKS, CDR2 YYEKEE (reference sequence). The CDR3 totals 14 residues. CDR3 bases: TGTGCCAGCAGCTTGGGGGGAGTGTACACTGAAGCTTTCTTT. Translating it yields CASSLGGVYTEAFF.

This clone was seen a single time. The chain links TRBV6-5 to TRBJ2-1, with TRBD2 matching 11 bases. There are 15 residues in the CDR3. Trimming cost V 6 bases and J 5 bases; bases outside gene matches: 6. In germline, CDR1 is MNHEY, CDR2 SVGAGI. CDR3 in amino acids: CASSLLAGGHNEQFF. The CDR3 bases are TGTGCCAGCAGCCTCCTAGCGGGGGGCCACAATGAGCAGTTCTTC.

This sequence joins TRBV30 and TRBJ1-5, with D possibly being TRBD1 (5 bases). V was clipped by 2 bases and J by 3 bases, with 14 bases between them. The CDR3 is 15 residues long. Germline V gene lookup returns CDR1 GTSNPN and CDR2 SVGIG (reference sequence). CDR3: CAWSLVGTPNQPQHF. CDR3 DNA: TGTGCCTGGAGTTTGGTTGGGACTCCCAATCAGCCCCAGCATTTT.

The V and J genes are TRBV5-4 and TRBJ1-2; D not resolved. Trimming took 2 bases from V and 8 from J, leaving 13 bases between them. The CDR3 is 13 residues long. The germline CDR1 and CDR2 sequences are SGHNT and YYREEE (reference sequence). DNA of the CDR3: TGTGCCAGCAGCTTAGAAGCGGTAAACGGCTACACCTTC. Translation: CASSLEAVNGYTF.

This chain uses TRBV3-1 (or the pseudogene TRBV3-2) with TRBJ2-5; weak D call: TRBD1 (5 bases). V was clipped by 1 base and J by 5 bases, with 17 bases between them. The CDR3 has 16 residues. Germline CDR1 and CDR2: LGHDT and YNNKEL (reference sequence). DNA of the CDR3: TGTGCCAGCAGCCAAGGCCCCCAAGGGGCCGGGGAGACCCAGTACTTC. The encoded protein is CASSQGPQGAGETQYF.

The CDR3 protein is CASSQVYDRGNYGYTF. DNA of the CDR3: TGTGCCAGCAGCCAAGTGTATGACAGGGGGAACTATGGCTACACCTTC. This chain links TRBV3-1 (or the pseudogene TRBV3-2) with TRBJ1-2; 9 bases fit TRBD1. Germline V gene data show CDR1 as LGHDT and CDR2 as YNNKEL (reference sequence). V was clipped by 1 base and J by 2 bases; unmatched bases: 5. The CDR3 has 16 residues.

V is TRBV4-2 and J is TRBJ2-3; TRBD2 matches at 9 bases. The CDR3 is 15 residues long. The V gene's germline CDR1 is LGHNA and CDR2 YNFKEQ. The J segment lost 6 bases and the V segment lost 4 bases, leaving 8 bases of the junction unmatched. CDR3 nucleotides: TGTGCCAGCAGCCCCGTTAGCGGGGGTGGGGATACGCAGTATTTT. It codes for CASSPVSGGGDTQYF.

This clone was detected only a few times. Other DNA sequences in the same sample also yield this CDR3. The rearrangement joins TRBV6-5 to TRBJ1-2, with a weak D call TRBD1 (6 bases). CDR1 is MNHEY, CDR2 SVGAGI, per germline. Trimming removed 2 bases at V and 2 bases at J, with 6 bases between. This CDR3 contains 13 residues. The CDR3 sequence: CASSYDRNYGYTF. The CDR3 region has the DNA TGTGCCAGCAGTTACGACAGGAACTATGGCTACACCTTC.

The rearrangement uses TRBV27 and TRBJ2-5; 8 bases map to TRBD1. Trimming removed 1 base from V and 1 base from J; junction bases left unmatched: 2. From germline, CDR1 is MNHEY and CDR2 SMNVEV (reference sequence). This CDR3 contains 15 residues. CDR3 loop: CASSLYQGAQETQYF. The CDR3 DNA reads as TGTGCCAGCAGTTTATATCAGGGGGCCCAAGAGACCCAGTACTTC.

The chain links TRBV15 to TRBJ1-5, with TRBD1 matching over 8 bases. With V trimmed by 4 bases and J by 6 bases, 8 bases remained unmatched. This CDR3 is 15 amino acids long. CDR1 is LNHNV, CDR2 YYDKDF, per germline (reference sequence). The CDR3, as DNA: TGTGCCACCAGCAAGGCAGGGGGCGGTGGTCAGCCCCAGCATTTT. Amino acid sequence: CATSKAGGGGQPQHF.

This chain joins TRBV30 and TRBJ2-1; D possibly corresponds to TRBD1 (6 bases). CDR3 length: 13 amino acids. V was shortened by 7 bases and J by 11 bases, with 21 bases between the two germline ends. CDR1 and CDR2 (germline): GTSNPN, SVGIG (reference sequence). As DNA, the CDR3 is TGTGCCTACCGTAGGGGGACCCAAGATAAGCAGTTCTTC. Residues: CAYRRGTQDKQFF.

This chain connects TRBV15 to TRBJ2-5, with D tentatively TRBD1 (6 bases). V lost 0 bases and J 5 bases, leaving 16 bases between the germline ends. The CDR3 is made up of 16 amino acids. The germline V gene encodes CDR1 LNHNV and CDR2 YYDKDF (reference sequence). CDR3 nucleotides: TGTGCCACCAGCAGAGACCTCCAGGGGATTTGGGAGACCCAGTACTTC. Protein product: CATSRDLQGIWETQYF.

J is TRBJ2-3 and V is TRBV7-9; 14 bases are a match to TRBD2. Germline CDR1 SEHNR, CDR2 FQNEAQ (reference sequence). V shed 2 bases, J shed 4 bases, and the junction held 8 bases outside the gene matches. The CDR3 has 18 residues. The CDR3 bases are TGTGCCAGCAGCTTACCCTCCCGACTAGCGGGGGGGCCAGATACGCAGTATTTT. This encodes CASSLPSRLAGGPDTQYF.

This chain links TRBV15 with TRBJ2-1; 9 bases match TRBD2. V was clipped by 0 bases and J by 9 bases; unmatched bases: 6. The CDR3 has 15 residues. Germline assignment: CDR1 LNHNV and CDR2 YYDKDF (reference sequence). The CDR3 region is CATSRDLAAGGEQFF. In DNA, the CDR3 is TGTGCCACCAGCAGAGATCTGGCAGCGGGGGGTGAGCAGTTCTTC.

The chain carries TRBV2 and TRBJ2-5, with 8 bases that match TRBD2. The CDR3 runs to 14 residues. Germline CDR1 SNHLY, CDR2 FYNNEI. Losses at the gene ends were 6 bases for V and 5 bases for J; bases not matched to a gene: 8. The CDR3 DNA reads TGTGCCAGCAGCGTCAGCGGGAGCGGCGAGACCCAGTACTTC. Protein: CASSVSGSGETQYF.

The CDR3, as DNA: TGTGCCATCAAGGACAGTCATAATTCACCCCTCCACTTT. Residues: CAIKDSHNSPLHF. The chain recombines TRBV10-3 with TRBJ1-6, with D possibly being TRBD1 (6 bases). CDR1 is ENHRY, CDR2 SYGVKD, per germline. V lost 7 bases and J lost 5, with 9 bases in between. The CDR3 covers 13 residues.

The CDR3 loop is CASRRTGGTYEQYF. Written as DNA, the CDR3 is TGTGCCAGCAGGAGAACAGGTGGGACCTACGAGCAGTACTTC. This chain joins TRBV6-5 and TRBJ2-7; tentatively, D is TRBD1 (5 bases). The CDR3 spans 14 residues. Germline assignment: CDR1 MNHEY and CDR2 SVGAGI. V lost 6 bases and J lost 2, with 14 bases in between.

This chain links TRBV7-9 with TRBJ1-6; TRBD1 matches 8 bases. The CDR3 extends over 15 amino acids. The V gene's germline CDR1 is SEHNR and CDR2 FQNEAQ (reference sequence). The trim removed 2 bases at V and 8 bases at J, leaving 5 bases unmatched. This CDR3 is CASSLSTGGDSPLHF. The CDR3 DNA sequence: TGTGCCAGCAGCTTAAGCACAGGGGGAGATTCACCCCTCCACTTT. The variable domain in full, with the rest retrieved from reference TRBV7-9 and TRBJ1-6, is DTGVSQNPRHKITKRGQNVTFRCDPISEHNRLYWYRQTLGQGPEFLTYFQNEAQLEKSRLLSDRFSAERPKGSFSTLEIQRTEQGDSAMYLCASSLSTGGDSPLHFGNGTRLTVT.

This chain connects TRBV27 to TRBJ1-2, with 7 bases identical to TRBD1. The CDR3 covers 13 residues. With V trimmed by 4 bases and J by 5 bases, 4 bases remained unmatched. The germline V gene encodes CDR1 MNHEY and CDR2 SMNVEV (reference sequence). DNA of the CDR3: TGTGCCAGCAGTTGGCCAGGGGGATATGGCTACACCTTC. Translating gives CASSWPGGYGYTF.

This clone was seen ten or more times. The rearrangement uses TRBV7-8 and TRBJ1-5; 8 bases are shared with TRBD1. V was clipped by 6 bases and J by 4 bases; unmatched bases: 14. The CDR3 has 17 residues. CDR1 and CDR2 (germline): SGHVS, FQNEAQ. The CDR3 sequence is CASSSSRMGQANQPQHF. The DNA for the CDR3 is TGTGCCAGCAGTTCCAGTAGGATGGGACAGGCGAATCAGCCCCAGCATTTT.

The chain uses TRBV16 and TRBJ1-4, with a tentative D call TRBD1 (5 bases). Trimming pared 3 bases from V and 8 bases from J, leaving 16 bases between. Germline-derived CDR1 and CDR2 are KGHSY and FQNENV. This CDR3 contains 15 residues. The chain's CDR3 is CASSHSGGAGEKLFF. CDR3 in DNA: TGTGCCAGCAGCCATTCGGGCGGGGCGGGCGAAAAACTGTTTTTT.